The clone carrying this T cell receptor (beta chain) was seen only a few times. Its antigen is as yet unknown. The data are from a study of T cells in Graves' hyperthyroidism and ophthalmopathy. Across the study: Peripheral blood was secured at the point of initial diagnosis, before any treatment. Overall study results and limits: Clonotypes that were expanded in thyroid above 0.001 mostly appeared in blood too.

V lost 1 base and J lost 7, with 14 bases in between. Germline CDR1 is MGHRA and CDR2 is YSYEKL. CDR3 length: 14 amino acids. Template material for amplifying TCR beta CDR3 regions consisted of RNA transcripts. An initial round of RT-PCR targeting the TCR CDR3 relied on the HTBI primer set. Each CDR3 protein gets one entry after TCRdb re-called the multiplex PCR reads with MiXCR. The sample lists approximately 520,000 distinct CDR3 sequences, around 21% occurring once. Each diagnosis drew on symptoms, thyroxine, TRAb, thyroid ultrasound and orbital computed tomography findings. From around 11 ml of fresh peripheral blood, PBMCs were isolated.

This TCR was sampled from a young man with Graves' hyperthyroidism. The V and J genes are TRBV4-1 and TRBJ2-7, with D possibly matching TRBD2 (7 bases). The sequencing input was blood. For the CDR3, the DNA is TGCGCCAGCAGCCAAGCGGCGGGGGCTGGGGAGCAGTACTTC. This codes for CASSQAAGAGEQYF.